This T cell receptor (beta chain) emerged from a study of a mutant IDH1 vaccine in newly diagnosed glioma. Study-wide context: Onset of vaccination occurred 4-6 weeks following radiotherapy alone, or with temozolomide cycles. General study findings and limits: Pseudoprogression appeared independent of alterations in top peripheral clonotypes.

V trimming: 3 bases; J trimming: 4 bases; junction bases outside the gene matches: 2. This CDR3 spans 14 amino acids. Germline CDR1 reads MGHRA; CDR2 reads YSYEKL. Note on this clone: What it binds is not known.

Here immunoSEQ multiplex PCR was the method, and the copy in TCRdb shows in-frame clones only, minus some. The table has around 54,000 clones, roughly 80% seen once. The time point was: week 47, end of study. In every dose of vaccine, 300 ug of mutant IDH1 20-mer peptide was given alongside topical imiquimod. The source of this sequence is a woman in her 50s with glioma. The V call is TRBV4-1, the J call TRBJ1-2, with 10 bases fitting TRBD1. Sequences were derived from PBMCs, sampled from a glioma patient whose treatment included an IDH1 peptide vaccine. The CDR3 coding sequence is TGCGCCAGCAGCCAGACAGGGGGCAGCTATGGCTACACCTTC. Protein: CASSQTGGSYGYTF.